These 30 T cell receptor beta chains came from one sample sequenced in a study of blood T cell repertoires in COVID-19. Clones were sequenced by immunoSEQ multiplex PCR, and TCRdb holds only the in-frame ones, with some missing. The repertoire holds 130,000 to 150,000 clones, with approximately 80% as singletons. Sequencing input: peripheral blood. These receptors were obtained from a human donor in a cohort sampled during active COVID-19.

The chain carries TRBV29-1 and TRBJ2-3, with D perhaps matching TRBD2 (6 bases). With 8 bases removed from V and 2 bases from J, the gap between germline ends came to 14 bases. From germline, CDR1 is SQVTM and CDR2 ANQGSEA. The CDR3 loop spans 13 amino acids. CDR3 in DNA: TGCAGCAACGGCGGAGGGGCCACAGATACGCAGTATTTT. Its translation is CSNGGGATDTQYF.

V usage is TRBV6-5 and J usage is TRBJ1-5; TRBD1 matches at 9 bases. This CDR3 is built from 16 residues. Losses at the gene ends were 6 bases for V and 6 bases for J; bases not matched to a gene: 12. CDR1 and CDR2 from the germline V gene are MNHEY and SVGAGI. Written as DNA, the CDR3 is TGTGCCAGCAGCTACGAACCGGGACAGGGCGGTCAGCCCCAGCATTTT. Translating it yields CASSYEPGQGGQPQHF.

V usage is TRBV5-5 and J usage is TRBJ2-5, with D unclear. V lost 1 base and J 2 bases, leaving 3 bases between the germline ends. The CDR3 spans 12 residues. Germline V gene sequence: CDR1 SGHKS, CDR2 YYEKEE (reference sequence). The CDR3 loop is CASSLSQETQYF. CDR3 DNA sequence: TGTGCCAGCAGCTTGTCACAAGAGACCCAGTACTTC.

This clone was seen just once. The J gene is TRBJ1-3, the V gene TRBV3-1 (or the pseudogene TRBV3-2); 9 bases match TRBD1. The CDR3 runs 14 residues. Unmatched junction bases numbered 4, after V lost 9 bases and J lost 1 base. Germline loops: CDR1 LGHDT, CDR2 YNNKEL (reference sequence). The CDR3 protein is CASQQGASGNTIYF. CDR3 DNA: TGTGCCAGTCAACAGGGGGCGTCTGGAAACACCATATATTTT.

This chain connects TRBV6-6 to TRBJ1-1, with a weak D call TRBD1 (5 bases). The V gene's germline CDR1 is MNHNY and CDR2 SVGAGI (reference sequence). Between the trimmed V and J ends, which lost 2 bases and 3 bases, there was a span of 10 bases. CDR3 length: 14 residues. Here the CDR3 DNA reads TGTGCCAGCAGTTACGCGACAGAATACACTGAAGCTTTCTTT. Protein: CASSYATEYTEAFF.

This clone was detected a few times. The chain couples TRBV18 to TRBJ1-2; 8 nucleotides agree with TRBD1. There are 15 residues in the CDR3. V was pared by 2 bases and J by 4 bases, with 6 bases of the junction left unmatched. Per the germline V gene, CDR1 is KGHSH and CDR2 is LQKENI. The CDR3 DNA sequence: TGTGCCAGCTCACCAGACAGGGGACGCAGCTATGGCTACACCTTC. Translation gives CASSPDRGRSYGYTF.

The rearrangement links TRBV11-2 to TRBJ1-1; D not certain. From germline, CDR1 is SGHAT and CDR2 FQNNGV. Trimming shortened V by 2 bases and J by 3 bases, and 4 bases separated the two germline ends. The CDR3 runs to 12 residues. For the CDR3, the DNA is TGTGCCAGCAGCTTATATTACACTGAAGCTTTCTTT. Translated, it gives CASSLYYTEAFF.

This chain joins TRBV7-9 and TRBJ2-1, with 9 positions matching TRBD2. The CDR3 sequence is 15 residues long. Trimming removed 3 bases from V and 5 bases from J; junction bases left unmatched: 5. CDR1 SEHNR and CDR2 FQNEAQ come from the germline V gene (reference sequence). CDR3 sequence reads: CASSFRAGGNNEQFF. The CDR3 DNA sequence: TGTGCCAGCAGCTTCAGAGCGGGGGGCAACAATGAGCAGTTCTTC.

The chain couples TRBV11-2 to TRBJ1-1; no definite D call. The CDR3 contains 12 residues. CDR1 and CDR2 (germline): SGHAT, FQNNGV. V shed 6 bases and J shed 7 bases, with 12 bases lying between them. The chain's CDR3 is CASSPIQSEAFF. The CDR3 bases are TGTGCCAGCAGTCCTATACAGAGTGAAGCTTTCTTT.

The chain employs TRBV29-1 and TRBJ2-3; no firm D call. The V gene lost 7 bases and the J gene lost 4 bases, with 15 bases spanning the gap. Germline assignment: CDR1 SQVTM and CDR2 ANQGSEA. The CDR3 covers 13 residues. The CDR3 region has the DNA TGCAGCGCTGCCCCCCTCAGCGCAGATACGCAGTATTTT. Its translation: CSAAPLSADTQYF.

The V and J genes are TRBV9 and TRBJ2-7, with D perhaps matching TRBD1 (6 bases). The V gene lost 4 bases and the J gene lost 6 bases, with 11 bases spanning the gap. CDR1 and CDR2 (germline): SGDLS, YYNGEE. The length of the CDR3 is 12 residues. The CDR3 DNA reads TGTGCCAGCAGCAAAGTCAGGGGCGAGCAGTACTTC. Encoded protein: CASSKVRGEQYF.

The V and J genes are TRBV10-3 and TRBJ2-6, with D possibly TRBD1 on 6 matching bases. Per the germline V gene, CDR1 is ENHRY and CDR2 is SYGVKD. This CDR3 comprises 17 residues. Trimming shortened V by 3 bases and J by 0 bases, and 12 bases separated the two germline ends. CDR3 DNA: TGTGCCATCAGTGACGGACAGATGATCTCTGGGGCCAACGTCCTGACTTTC. Translated: CAISDGQMISGANVLTF.

The V gene is TRBV30, the J gene TRBJ2-1; 9 positions match TRBD2. The V segment lost 1 base and the J segment 4 bases; nucleotides outside the gene matches: 2. The CDR3 spans 14 residues. Germline CDR1 is GTSNPN and CDR2 is SVGIG (reference sequence). The CDR3: CAWSGLADYNEQFF. The CDR3 DNA reads as TGTGCCTGGAGTGGACTAGCGGATTACAATGAGCAGTTCTTC.

The chain combines TRBV2 with TRBJ2-6, with TRBD1 matching 9 bases. From germline, CDR1 is SNHLY and CDR2 FYNNEI. J lost 8 bases, V lost 2 bases, and 7 bases had no gene match. The length of the CDR3 is 16 residues. The chain's CDR3 is CASSEFGQGITNVLTF. In nucleotides, the CDR3 is TGTGCCAGCAGTGAATTTGGACAGGGGATCACCAACGTCCTGACTTTC.

This chain joins TRBV11-3 and TRBJ1-1, with a tentative D call TRBD1 (6 bases). CDR1 and CDR2 (germline): SGHNT, YENEEA. The CDR3 totals 14 residues. Trimming pared 8 bases from V and 2 bases from J, leaving 15 bases between. CDR3 DNA sequence: TGTGCCAGCGCCCAGGGGCGGTACAACACTGAAGCTTTCTTT. This translates into CASAQGRYNTEAFF.

The V and J genes are TRBV18 and TRBJ1-2; possible D gene TRBD1, 6 bases. With 4 bases removed from V and 8 bases from J, the gap between germline ends came to 20 bases. CDR3 length: 15 amino acids. Germline loops: CDR1 KGHSH, CDR2 LQKENI. This chain's CDR3 is CASSRLPGGVSGYTF. CDR3 in DNA: TGTGCCAGCTCACGCCTGCCGGGGGGCGTAAGCGGCTACACCTTC. The entire variable domain, with the rest obtained from reference TRBV18 and TRBJ1-2, is as follows: NAGVMQNPRHLVRRRGQEARLRCSPMKGHSHVYWYRQLPEEGLKFMVYLQKENIIDESGMPKERFSAEFPKEGPSILRIQQVVRGDSAAYFCASSRLPGGVSGYTFGSGTRLTVV.

This chain links TRBV15 with TRBJ2-5, with D perhaps TRBD1 (6 bases). This CDR3 has 17 amino acids. V was clipped by 2 bases and J by 2 bases, with 18 bases between them. Germline CDR1 LNHNV, CDR2 YYDKDF (reference sequence). CDR3 protein: CATSRLTAGTPQETQYF. The CDR3 bases are TGTGCCACCAGCAGACTAACAGCCGGGACACCTCAAGAGACCCAGTACTTC.

The V call is TRBV6-5, the J call TRBJ2-3; D is ambiguous. This CDR3 is built from 14 residues. Germline lookup yields CDR1 MNHEY and CDR2 SVGAGI. V was pared by 5 bases and J by 2 bases, with 11 bases between. The CDR3 DNA follows: TGTGCCAGCAGTCCTGAGAGAACCACAGATACGCAGTATTTT. Protein: CASSPERTTDTQYF.

The chain uses TRBV5-1 and TRBJ2-3; TRBD2 agrees at 10 bases. Trimming took 4 bases from V and 6 from J; bases not matched to a gene: 17. Germline V gives CDR1 SGHRS, CDR2 YFSETQ. CDR3 length: 18 amino acids. The CDR3: CASSRGDIIAGGQDTQYF. The CDR3 region has the DNA TGCGCCAGCAGCCGGGGAGATATCATAGCGGGGGGCCAGGATACGCAGTATTTT.

The chain uses TRBV7-8 and TRBJ2-3; TRBD2 agrees at 9 bases. The CDR3 is 16 residues long. V trimming: 5 bases; J trimming: 6 bases; junction bases outside the gene matches: 12. Germline CDR1 SGHVS, CDR2 FQNEAQ. CDR3 in amino acids: CASSSWRAGGGDTQYF. The CDR3 DNA sequence: TGTGCCAGCAGCAGTTGGAGGGCGGGAGGGGGTGATACGCAGTATTTT.

This chain links TRBV7-9 with TRBJ2-2, with D possibly TRBD2 on 6 matching bases. The CDR3 is 15 residues long. V was clipped by 2 bases and J by 1 base, with 8 bases between them. CDR1 is SEHNR and CDR2 is FQNEAQ in the germline V gene (reference sequence). CDR3 in amino acids: CASSLTSRNTGELFF. The CDR3 DNA reads TGTGCCAGCAGCTTAACTAGCAGGAACACCGGGGAGCTGTTTTTT. The variable domain in full, with the rest retrieved from reference TRBV7-9 and TRBJ2-2, is DTGVSQNPRHKITKRGQNVTFRCDPISEHNRLYWYRQTLGQGPEFLTYFQNEAQLEKSRLLSDRFSAERPKGSFSTLEIQRTEQGDSAMYLCASSLTSRNTGELFFGEGSRLTVL.

The chain recombines TRBV28 with TRBJ2-2; the D gene is possibly TRBD2 (5 bases). The CDR3 covers 16 residues. Germline CDR1 reads MDHEN; CDR2 reads SYDVKM. The V end lost 3 bases, the J end lost 1 base, and 12 bases lay between the germline ends. The CDR3 nucleotides read TGTGCCAGCAGTTTTCGAGGGATTGAGAACACCGGGGAGCTGTTTTTT. Protein sequence: CASSFRGIENTGELFF.

Many counts were recorded for this clone. J is TRBJ1-4 and V is TRBV19, with a tentative D call TRBD1 (6 bases). This CDR3 spans 15 amino acids. Germline CDR1 and CDR2: LNHDA and SQIVND (reference sequence). The V and J ends lost 8 bases and 0 bases respectively, with 13 bases between them. Here the CDR3 reads CASRQASSTNEKLFF. The CDR3 nucleotides are TGTGCCAGTCGACAGGCCTCATCAACTAATGAAAAACTGTTTTTT.

The CDR3: CASSLNRGDTEAFF. The CDR3 bases are TGTGCCAGCAGCTTGAACAGGGGAGACACTGAAGCTTTCTTT. This chain uses TRBV13 with TRBJ1-1, with 7 bases identical to TRBD1. Losses at the gene ends were 3 bases for V and 3 bases for J; bases not matched to a gene: 4. The CDR3 covers 14 residues. In germline, CDR1 is PRHDT, CDR2 FYEKMQ (reference sequence). Full variable domain (missing parts from reference TRBV13 and TRBJ1-1): AAGVIQSPRHLIKEKRETATLKCYPIPRHDTVYWYQQGPGQDPQFLISFYEKMQSDKGSIPDRFSAQQFSDYHSELNMSSLELGDSALYFCASSLNRGDTEAFFGQGTRLTVV.

The chain is built from TRBV7-9 and TRBJ2-5, with TRBD2 matching over 16 bases. Germline V CDR1 and CDR2: SEHNR, FQNEAQ (reference sequence). This CDR3 spans 19 amino acids. V lost 4 bases to trimming and J lost 3 bases; unmatched junction nucleotides: 11. Written as DNA, the CDR3 is TGTGCCAGCAGCTCCGGGACTAGCGGGGGGGTATGGGAAAAAGAGACCCAGTACTTC. Amino acids: CASSSGTSGGVWEKETQYF.

The V gene is TRBV5-1, the J gene TRBJ2-5, with 7 bases fitting TRBD2. CDR3 size: 18 residues. Germline V gene sequence: CDR1 SGHRS, CDR2 YFSETQ. V lost 4 bases to trimming and J lost 4 bases; unmatched junction nucleotides: 19. CDR3 nucleotides: TGCGCCAGCAGCCCCGGGGCTAGCGGACCCACAAGCCGAGAGACCCAGTACTTC. This encodes CASSPGASGPTSRETQYF.

Note on this clone: Other DNA variants within this sample encode the same CDR3. J is TRBJ2-7 and V is TRBV4-1; no firm D call. This CDR3 has 13 amino acids. The V end lost 1 base, the J end lost 3 bases, and 7 bases lay between the germline ends. Germline CDR1 and CDR2: MGHRA and YSYEKL. The CDR3 DNA reads as TGCGCCAGCAGCCAAGTTCCCGGCTACGAGCAGTACGTC. Translating it yields CASSQVPGYEQYV.

A remark on this clone: A read error may account for a junction end that differs from germline. The chain links TRBV7-7 to TRBJ1-6; 10 bases fit TRBD1. Looked up from germline, CDR1 is SSHAT and CDR2 is FNYEAQ (reference sequence). This CDR3 spans 20 amino acids. The CDR3 DNA reads TGTGCTAGCAGCTTAGGGGACAGGGGCCGCCCTAGCTCCTATAATTCACCCCTCCACTTT. Amino acid sequence: CASSLGDRGRPSSYNSPLHF.

In the case of this clone: Other DNA sequences in the same sample also yield this CDR3. The chain links TRBV19 to TRBJ1-1, with D unresolved. The CDR3 covers 12 residues. Germline assignment: CDR1 LNHDA and CDR2 SQIVND (reference sequence). V lost 4 bases, J lost 1 base, and 4 bases lay in between. The CDR3 DNA is TGTGCCAGTAGTAGACAGAACACTGAAGCTTTCTTT. Translating gives CASSRQNTEAFF.

The V gene is TRBV5-1, the J gene TRBJ2-6; the D is unclear. V lost 6 bases, J lost 0 bases, and 7 bases lay in between. Germline V gene lookup returns CDR1 SGHRS and CDR2 YFSETQ. The length of the CDR3 is 14 residues. CDR3 in DNA: TGCGCCAGCACGACGGGCTCTGGGGCCAACGTCCTGACTTTC. Encoded protein: CASTTGSGANVLTF.